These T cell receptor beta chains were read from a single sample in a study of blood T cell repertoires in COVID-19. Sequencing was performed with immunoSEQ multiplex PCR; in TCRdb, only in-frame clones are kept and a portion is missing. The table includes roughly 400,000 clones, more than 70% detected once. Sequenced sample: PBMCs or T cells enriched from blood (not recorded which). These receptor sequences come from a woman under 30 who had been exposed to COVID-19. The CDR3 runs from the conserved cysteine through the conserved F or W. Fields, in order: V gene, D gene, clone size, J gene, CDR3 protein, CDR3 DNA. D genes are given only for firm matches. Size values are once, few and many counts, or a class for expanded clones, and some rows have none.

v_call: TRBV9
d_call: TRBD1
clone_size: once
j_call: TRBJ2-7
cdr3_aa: CASSAGGSSYEQYF
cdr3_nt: TGTGCCAGCAGCGCAGGGGGAAGCTCCTACGAGCAGTACTTC

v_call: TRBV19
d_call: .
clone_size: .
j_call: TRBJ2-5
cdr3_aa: CATSGVGETQYF
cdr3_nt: TGTGCCACCTCAGGGGTTGGGGAGACCCAGTACTTC

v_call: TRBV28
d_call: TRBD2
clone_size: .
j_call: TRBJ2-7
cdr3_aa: CASSRRINTSGYEQYF
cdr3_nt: TGTGCCAGCAGCCGACGAATAAATACTAGCGGCTACGAGCAGTACTTC

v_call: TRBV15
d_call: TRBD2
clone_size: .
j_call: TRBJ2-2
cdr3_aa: CATSRPFAPGLAVTGELFF
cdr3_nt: TGTGCCACCAGCAGGCCCTTTGCTCCGGGACTAGCGGTCACCGGGGAGCTGTTTTTT

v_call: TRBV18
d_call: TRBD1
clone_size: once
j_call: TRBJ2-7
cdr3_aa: CASSPGTGAYEQYF
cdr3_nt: TGTGCCAGCTCCCCGGGGACAGGGGCCTACGAGCAGTACTTC

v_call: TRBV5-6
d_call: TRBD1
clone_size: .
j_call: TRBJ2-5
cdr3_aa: CASSGGQSQETQYF
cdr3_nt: TGTGCCAGCAGCGGGGGACAGTCACAGGAGACCCAGTACTTC

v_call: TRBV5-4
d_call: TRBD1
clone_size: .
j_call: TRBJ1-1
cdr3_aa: CASSARDRGTEAFF
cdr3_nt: TGTGCCAGCAGCGCAAGGGACAGGGGCACTGAAGCTTTCTTT

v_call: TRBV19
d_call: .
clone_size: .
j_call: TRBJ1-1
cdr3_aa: CASSIRSIYTEAFF
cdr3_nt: TGTGCCAGTAGTATAAGGAGTATTTACACTGAAGCTTTCTTT

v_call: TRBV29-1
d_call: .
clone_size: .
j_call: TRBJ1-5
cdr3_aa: CSVAGGGDQPQHF
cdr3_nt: TGCAGCGTTGCGGGGGGTGGGGATCAGCCCCAGCATTTT

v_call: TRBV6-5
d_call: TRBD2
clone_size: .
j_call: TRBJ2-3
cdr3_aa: CASSYLAGGPGDTQYF
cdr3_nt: TGTGCCAGCAGTTACTTAGCGGGAGGGCCGGGAGATACGCAGTATTTT

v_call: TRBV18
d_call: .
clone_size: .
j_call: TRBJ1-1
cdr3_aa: CASTVGQKNTEAFF
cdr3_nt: TGTGCCAGCACCGTAGGACAGAAGAACACTGAAGCTTTCTTT

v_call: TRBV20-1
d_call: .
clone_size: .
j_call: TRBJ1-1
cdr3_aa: CSASSRPLNTEAFF
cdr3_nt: TGCAGTGCTAGTTCCAGGCCGCTGAACACTGAAGCTTTCTTT

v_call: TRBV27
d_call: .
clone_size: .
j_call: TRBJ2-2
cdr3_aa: CASSLGLTGELFF
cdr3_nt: TGTGCCAGCAGTTTAGGACTTACCGGGGAGCTGTTTTTT

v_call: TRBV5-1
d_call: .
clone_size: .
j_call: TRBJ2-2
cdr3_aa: CATSREAANTGELFF
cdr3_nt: TGCGCCACCTCAAGGGAGGCTGCGAACACCGGGGAGCTGTTTTTT

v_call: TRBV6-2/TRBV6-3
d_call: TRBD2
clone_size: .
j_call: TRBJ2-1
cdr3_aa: CASSYSTGLAGGPNEQFF
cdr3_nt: TGTGCCAGCAGTTATTCCACGGGACTAGCGGGAGGGCCCAATGAGCAGTTCTTC

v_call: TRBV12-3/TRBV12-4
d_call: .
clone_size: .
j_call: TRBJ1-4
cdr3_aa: CASSSRENEKLFF
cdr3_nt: TGTGCCAGCAGTTCCAGGGAAAATGAAAAACTGTTTTTT

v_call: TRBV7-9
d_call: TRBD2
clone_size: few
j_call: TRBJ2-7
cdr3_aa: CASSQLASGSGLSYEQYF
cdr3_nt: TGTGCCAGCAGCCAGTTGGCTAGCGGGAGTGGGCTCTCCTACGAGCAGTACTTC

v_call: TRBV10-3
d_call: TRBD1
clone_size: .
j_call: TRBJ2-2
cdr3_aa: CAITDRVRVGELFF
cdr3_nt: TGTGCCATCACTGACAGGGTTCGGGTCGGGGAGCTGTTTTTT

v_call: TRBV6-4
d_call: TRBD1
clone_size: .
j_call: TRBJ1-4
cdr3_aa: CASNRTGQGATNEKLFF
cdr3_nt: TGTGCCAGCAATCGGACAGGCCAAGGGGCGACTAATGAAAAACTGTTTTTT

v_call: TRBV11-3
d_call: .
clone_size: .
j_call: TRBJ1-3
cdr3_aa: CASSAGETGQPSGNTIYF
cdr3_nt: TGTGCCAGCAGCGCAGGCGAAACTGGACAACCCTCTGGAAACACCATATATTTT

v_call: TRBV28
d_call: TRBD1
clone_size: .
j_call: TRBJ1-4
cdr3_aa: CATGTGEEKLFF
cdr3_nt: TGTGCCACCGGGACAGGGGAAGAAAAACTGTTTTTT

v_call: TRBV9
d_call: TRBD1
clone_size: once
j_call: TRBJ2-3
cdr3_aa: CASSVALGGHTDTQYF
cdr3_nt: TGTGCCAGCAGCGTAGCTTTAGGGGGCCACACAGATACGCAGTATTTT

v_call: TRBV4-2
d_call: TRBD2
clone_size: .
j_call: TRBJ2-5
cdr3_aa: CASSQDKVAGAIRETQYF
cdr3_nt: TGTGCCAGCAGCCAAGATAAAGTAGCGGGGGCCATAAGGGAGACCCAGTACTTC

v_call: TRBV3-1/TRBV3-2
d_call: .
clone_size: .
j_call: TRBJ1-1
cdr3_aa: CASSQGAGGAEAFF
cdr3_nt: TGTGCCAGCAGCCAGGGGGCGGGAGGCGCTGAAGCTTTCTTT

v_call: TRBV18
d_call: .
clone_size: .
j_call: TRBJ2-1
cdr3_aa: CASSPGQGPYNEQFF
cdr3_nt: TGTGCCAGCTCACCAGGGCAGGGCCCCTACAATGAGCAGTTCTTC

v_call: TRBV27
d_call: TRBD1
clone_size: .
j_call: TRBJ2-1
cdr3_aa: CASGTGKWGEQFF
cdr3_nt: TGTGCCAGCGGGACAGGGAAGTGGGGTGAGCAGTTCTTC

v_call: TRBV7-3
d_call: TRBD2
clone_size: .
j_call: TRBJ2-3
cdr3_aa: CASSSQGPGGADTQYF
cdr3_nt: TGTGCCAGCAGCTCCCAAGGCCCGGGGGGGGCAGATACGCAGTATTTT

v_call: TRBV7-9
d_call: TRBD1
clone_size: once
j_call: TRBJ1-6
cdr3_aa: CASSWGQNSPLHF
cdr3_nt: TGTGCCAGCAGCTGGGGACAGAATTCACCCCTCCACTTT

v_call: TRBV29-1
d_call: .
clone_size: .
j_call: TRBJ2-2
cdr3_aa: CSVRPGQNTGELFF
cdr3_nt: TGCAGCGTTCGTCCAGGGCAGAACACCGGGGAGCTGTTTTTT

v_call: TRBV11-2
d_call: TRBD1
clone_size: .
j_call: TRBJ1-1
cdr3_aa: CASSSVGTGARKAFF
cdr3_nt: TGTGCCAGCAGCTCGGTAGGGACAGGGGCACGGAAAGCTTTCTTT

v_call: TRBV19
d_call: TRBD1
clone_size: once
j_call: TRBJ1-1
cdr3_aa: CASSSITGGAEAFF
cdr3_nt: TGTGCCAGTAGTTCCATCACAGGGGGGGCTGAAGCTTTCTTT

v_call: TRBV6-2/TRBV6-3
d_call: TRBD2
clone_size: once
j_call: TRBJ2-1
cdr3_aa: CASSYGSGGGSSYNEQFF
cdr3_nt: TGTGCCAGCAGTTACGGTTCGGGCGGGGGAAGCTCCTACAATGAGCAGTTCTTC

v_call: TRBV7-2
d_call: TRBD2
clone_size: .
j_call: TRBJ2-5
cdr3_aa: CASSPGLAGQETQYF
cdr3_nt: TGTGCCAGCAGCCCGGGACTAGCGGGGCAAGAGACCCAGTACTTC

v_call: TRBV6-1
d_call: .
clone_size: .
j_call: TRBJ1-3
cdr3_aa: CASSELSGEGNTIYF
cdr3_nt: TGTGCCAGCAGTGAACTATCTGGGGAGGGAAACACCATATATTTT

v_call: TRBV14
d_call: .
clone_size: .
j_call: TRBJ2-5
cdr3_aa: CASSPERGSMGETQYF
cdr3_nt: TGTGCCAGCAGCCCCGAAAGGGGTAGCATGGGAGAGACCCAGTACTTC

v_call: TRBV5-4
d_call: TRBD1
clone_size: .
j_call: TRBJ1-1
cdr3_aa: CASSLGTGLTFYTEAFF
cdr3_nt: TGTGCCAGCAGCTTAGGGACAGGGCTAACGTTTTACACTGAAGCTTTCTTT

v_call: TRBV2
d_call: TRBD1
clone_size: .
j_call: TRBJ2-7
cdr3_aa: CASRTGQSGEQYF
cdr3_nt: TGTGCCAGCAGGACAGGGCAATCTGGGGAGCAGTACTTC

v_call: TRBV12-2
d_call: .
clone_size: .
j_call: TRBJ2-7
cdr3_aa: CASRLVYLMRVFPYEQYF
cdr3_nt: TGTGCAAGTCGCTTAGTTTATCTGATGAGGGTGTTCCCCTACGAGCAGTACTTC

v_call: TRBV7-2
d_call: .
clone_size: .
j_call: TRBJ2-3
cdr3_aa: CASSLVGATDTQYF
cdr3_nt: TGTGCCAGCAGCTTAGTAGGAGCCACAGATACGCAGTATTTT

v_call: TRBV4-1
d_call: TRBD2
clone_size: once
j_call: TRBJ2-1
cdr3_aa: CASSQPWPRRRELHEQFF
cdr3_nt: TGCGCCAGCAGCCAACCCTGGCCCAGGAGGCGGGAGTTGCATGAGCAGTTCTTC

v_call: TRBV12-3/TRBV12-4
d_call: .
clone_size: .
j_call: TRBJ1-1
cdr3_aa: CASSPTPNTEAFF
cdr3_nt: TGTGCCAGCAGCCCGACACCCAACACTGAAGCTTTCTTT

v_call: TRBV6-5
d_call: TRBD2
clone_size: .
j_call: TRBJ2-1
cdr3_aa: CASSSGTSGVLFF
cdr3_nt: TGTGCCAGCAGTTCAGGGACTAGCGGGGTTTTGTTCTTC

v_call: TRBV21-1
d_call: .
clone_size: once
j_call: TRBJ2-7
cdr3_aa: CASSKRDEGTGVSEQYF
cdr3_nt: TGTGCCAGCAGCAAAAGGGATGAAGGGACAGGGGTTTCCGAGCAGTACTTC

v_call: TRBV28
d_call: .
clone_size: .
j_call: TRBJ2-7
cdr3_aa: CASSLAGSSYEQYF
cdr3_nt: TGTGCCAGCAGTTTAGCGGGCAGCTCCTACGAGCAGTACTTC

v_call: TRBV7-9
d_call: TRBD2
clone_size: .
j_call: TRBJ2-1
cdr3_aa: CASSLGVSGSTDNEQFF
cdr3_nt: TGTGCCAGCAGCTTAGGGGTTAGCGGGAGTACTGACAATGAGCAGTTCTTC

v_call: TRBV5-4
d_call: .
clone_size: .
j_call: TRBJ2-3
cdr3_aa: CASSPEGGLWDTQYF
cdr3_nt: TGTGCCAGCAGCCCCGAAGGCGGCCTCTGGGATACGCAGTATTTT

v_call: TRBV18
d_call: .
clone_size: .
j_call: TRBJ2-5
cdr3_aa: CASSPPMIRETQYF
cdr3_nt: TGTGCCAGCTCACCACCTATGATCCGGGAGACCCAGTACTTC

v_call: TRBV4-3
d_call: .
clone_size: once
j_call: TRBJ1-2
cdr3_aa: CASSQDYLGGANYGYTF
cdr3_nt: TGCGCCAGCAGCCAAGACTATTTAGGGGGGGCTAACTATGGCTACACCTTC

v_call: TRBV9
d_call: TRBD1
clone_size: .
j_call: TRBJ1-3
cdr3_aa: CASSPRGPSGNTIYF
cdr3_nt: TGTGCCAGCAGCCCAAGGGGGCCCTCTGGAAACACCATATATTTT

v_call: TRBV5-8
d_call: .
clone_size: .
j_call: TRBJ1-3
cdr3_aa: CASNTGPQGPLSGNTIYF
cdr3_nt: TGTGCCAGCAACACCGGACCCCAGGGCCCGCTCTCTGGAAACACCATATATTTT

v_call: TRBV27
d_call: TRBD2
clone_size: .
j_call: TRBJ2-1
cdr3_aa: CASKGTSRNNEQFF
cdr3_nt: TGTGCCAGCAAGGGGACTAGTAGGAACAATGAGCAGTTCTTC

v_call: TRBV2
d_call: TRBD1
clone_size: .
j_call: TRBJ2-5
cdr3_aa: CASSGQGTETQYF
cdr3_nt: TGTGCCAGCAGTGGACAGGGTACGGAGACCCAGTACTTC

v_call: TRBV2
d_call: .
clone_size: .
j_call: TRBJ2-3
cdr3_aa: CASSPFAGTDTQYF
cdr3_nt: TGTGCCAGCAGTCCGTTCGCGGGCACAGATACGCAGTATTTT

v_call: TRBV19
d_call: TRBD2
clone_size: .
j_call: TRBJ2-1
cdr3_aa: CASSAPGGSYNEQFF
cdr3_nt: TGTGCCAGTAGTGCCCCGGGGGGTTCCTACAATGAGCAGTTCTTC

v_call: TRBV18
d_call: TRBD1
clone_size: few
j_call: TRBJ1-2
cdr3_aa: CASSVQENPGQGLYGYTF
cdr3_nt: TGTGCCAGCTCAGTCCAGGAAAACCCGGGACAGGGCCTCTATGGCTACACCTTC

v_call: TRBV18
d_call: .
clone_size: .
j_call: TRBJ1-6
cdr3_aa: CASSPVGGNSPLHF
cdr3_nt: TGTGCCAGCTCACCCGTGGGGGGAAATTCACCCCTCCACTTT

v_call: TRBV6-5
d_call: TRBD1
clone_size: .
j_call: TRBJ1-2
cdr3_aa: CASSYSTGGTDGYTF
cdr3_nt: TGTGCCAGCAGTTACTCGACAGGGGGCACGGATGGCTACACCTTC